This T cell receptor (beta chain) was sequenced in a study of regulatory T cells in long-lasting Graves disease. Whole-study findings and limits: New patients shared roughly 960 public clonotypes, and persistent patients shared more, with under 3,000. It was in persistent disease that TRBV28, TRBJ1-2 and TRBJ2-5 were favored.

The V end lost 1 base, the J end lost 0 bases, and 9 bases lay between the germline ends. This CDR3 spans 16 amino acids. Germline V gene data show CDR1 as MNHNS and CDR2 as SASEGT. The time point: newly diagnosed GD, antithyroid drugs for less than 3 months. After RNA was extracted from PBMCs, the TCR library was made from it. It was an endocrinology department in Xi'an, China, that provided the patients. Researchers made TCR beta libraries by using iRepertoire HTBI primers and running Arm-PCR on CDR3 regions. TCRdb recomputed calls from the multiplex PCR reads with MiXCR, one row per CDR3 protein. The sample contains more than 400,000 distinct CDR3 sequences, 15% to 20% of which appear only once. Notes on this clonotype: Its cognate antigen is unknown.

These same records also appear under a second study, on T cells in Graves' hyperthyroidism and ophthalmopathy.

The clonotype originates from a man aged 35-49 years with Graves disease. This chain uses TRBV6-1 with TRBJ1-4, with unresolved D. The sequencing used peripheral blood mononuclear cells (PBMCs), collected at new diagnosis, from a patient treated with antithyroid drugs. CDR3 region: CASSEGGFATNEKLFF. The CDR3 DNA follows: TGTGCCAGCAGTGAAGGCGGCTTCGCAACTAATGAAAAACTGTTTTTT.